Below, one T cell receptor beta chain is given with its context. Antigen specificity is unknown. The table came from immunoSEQ multiplex PCR; TCRdb's copy has only in-frame clones and leaves some out. The sample has fewer than 110,000 clones; 91% are singletons. The data originate from a study of T cell responses to AZD1222 COVID-19 vaccine. About the research overall: Recipients boosted at about 4 weeks or about 12 weeks are pooled.

General observations from the study: Samples come after the peak T cell response, not at day 14.

The TCR comes from an adult in good health. Material: peripheral blood, obtained on day 0 of AZD1222 vaccination.

The CDR3 DNA is TGTGCCAGCAGTTTCTCGGGACTAGCGGGACAAGAGACCCAGTACTTC. This encodes CASSFSGLAGQETQYF. The genes are TRBV27 and TRBJ2-5; 13 bases align to TRBD2. Germline trimming cut 3 bases from V and 2 bases from J; bases unmatched to any gene: 3. Germline assignment: CDR1 MNHEY and CDR2 SMNVEV (reference sequence). This CDR3 region has 16 residues.